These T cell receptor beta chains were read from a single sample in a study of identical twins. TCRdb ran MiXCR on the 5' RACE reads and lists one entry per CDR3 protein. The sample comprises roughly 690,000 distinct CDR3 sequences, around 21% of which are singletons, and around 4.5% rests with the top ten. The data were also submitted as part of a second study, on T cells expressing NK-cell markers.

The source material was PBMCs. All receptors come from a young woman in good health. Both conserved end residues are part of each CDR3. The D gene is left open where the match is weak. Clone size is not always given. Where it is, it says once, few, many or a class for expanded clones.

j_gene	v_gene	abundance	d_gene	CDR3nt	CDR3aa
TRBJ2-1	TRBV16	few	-	TGTGCCAGCAGCCAGGAGGGGCCTGCCTACAATGAGCAGTTCTTC	CASSQEGPAYNEQFF
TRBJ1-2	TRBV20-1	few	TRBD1	TGCAGTGCTAGAGATCGTGGGACAGGTGGGGGCTATGGCTACACCTTC	CSARDRGTGGGYGYTF
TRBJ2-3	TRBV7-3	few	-	TGTGCCAGCAGCTCCCAGGGGAATACGCAGTATTTT	CASSSQGNTQYF
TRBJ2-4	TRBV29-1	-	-	TGCAGCGTTGAGGGGGACAAAAACATTCAGTACTTC	CSVEGDKNIQYF
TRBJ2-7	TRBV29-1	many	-	TGCAGCGTTGGACTGTCCTACGAGCAGTACTTC	CSVGLSYEQYF
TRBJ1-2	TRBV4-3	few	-	TGCGCCAGCAGCCAAGATCCGGGCCTGCGGGGCTACACCTTC	CASSQDPGLRGYTF
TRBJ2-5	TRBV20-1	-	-	TGCAGTGCTGAGAGGGAGCAAGAGACCCAGTACTTC	CSAEREQETQYF
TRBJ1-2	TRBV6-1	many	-	TGTGCCAGCAGAGCAGGAACCTACTATGGCTACACCTTC	CASRAGTYYGYTF
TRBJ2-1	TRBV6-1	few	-	TGTGCCACGCAAGGGGTCAGGGATCGGGAGCAGTTCTTC	CATQGVRDREQFF
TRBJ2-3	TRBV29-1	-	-	TGCAGCGTTGAGGCGAACCTGGGGGATACGCAGTATTTT	CSVEANLGDTQYF
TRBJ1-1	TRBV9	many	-	TGTGCCAGCAGCGTATCCCAAGCGGGCACTGAAGCTTTCTTT	CASSVSQAGTEAFF
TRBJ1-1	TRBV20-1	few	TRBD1	TGCAGTGCTAGTAGCATCAGGACAGGGGCAACTTTCTTT	CSASSIRTGATFF
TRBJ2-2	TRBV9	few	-	TGTGCCAGCAGCGTGGAAGAAAGGGAGCTGTTTTTT	CASSVEERELFF
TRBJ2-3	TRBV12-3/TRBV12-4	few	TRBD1	TGTGCGATCGACCCGGGACAGTCAACGACAGATACGCAGTATTTT	CAIDPGQSTTDTQYF
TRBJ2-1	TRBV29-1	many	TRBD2	TGCAGCGTCCTCCTCACGGCTAGCGGGAGGGCCAATGAGCAGTTCTTC	CSVLLTASGRANEQFF
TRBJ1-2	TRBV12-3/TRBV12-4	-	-	TGTGCCAGCAGCACGGGGGGTCACGGCTACACCTTC	CASSTGGHGYTF
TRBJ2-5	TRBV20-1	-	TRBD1	TGCAGTGCTAGACGACAGGGGATTAGTGAAGAGACCCAGTACTTC	CSARRQGISEETQYF
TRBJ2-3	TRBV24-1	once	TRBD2	TGTGCCACCAGTGATTCCGGGACTAGCGGGGTTGCAGATACGCAGTATTTT	CATSDSGTSGVADTQYF
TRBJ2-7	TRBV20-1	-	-	TGCAGTGCCCGAGGAAACCAGCGGTACGAGCAGTACTTC	CSARGNQRYEQYF
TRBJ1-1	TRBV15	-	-	TGTGCCACCGCGCCCAGATCGAACACTGAAGCTTTCTTT	CATAPRSNTEAFF
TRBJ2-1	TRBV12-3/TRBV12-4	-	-	TGTGCCAGCAGTTTATCCCCTGTTGAGCAGTTCTTC	CASSLSPVEQFF
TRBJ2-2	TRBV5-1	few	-	TGCGCCAGCAGTTTAACCAGATCGCCCACCGGGGAGCTGTTTTTT	CASSLTRSPTGELFF
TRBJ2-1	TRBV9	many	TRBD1	TGTGCCAGCAGCGTAGAGACAGGGTATTACAATGAGCAGTTCTTC	CASSVETGYYNEQFF
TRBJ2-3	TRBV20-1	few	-	TGCAGTGCTAGTGGATGGGACTCAAGGGCGGATACGCAGTATTTT	CSASGWDSRADTQYF
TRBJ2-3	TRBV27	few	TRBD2	TGTGCCAGCAGTTTATCCCCGGGAGGGAGCACAGATACGCAGTATTTT	CASSLSPGGSTDTQYF
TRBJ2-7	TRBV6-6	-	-	TGTGCCAGCAGCCCCCGCGCCTCCTACGAGCAGTACTTC	CASSPRASYEQYF
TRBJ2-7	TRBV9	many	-	TGTGCCAGCAGTAAGGCCGGGTCCTACGAGCAGTACTTC	CASSKAGSYEQYF
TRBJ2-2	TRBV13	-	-	TGTGCCAGCAGCCCTCGAACCGGGACATCCGGGGAGCTGTTTTTT	CASSPRTGTSGELFF
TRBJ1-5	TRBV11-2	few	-	TGTGCCAGCAGCCAATGGGGTAATCAGCCCCAGCATTTT	CASSQWGNQPQHF
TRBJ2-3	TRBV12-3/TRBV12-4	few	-	TGTGCCAGCAGTTTTTTGCGATGGACAGATACGCAGTATTTT	CASSFLRWTDTQYF
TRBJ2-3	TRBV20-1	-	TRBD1	TGCAGTGCTACAGACAGGGGAACGCAGTATTTT	CSATDRGTQYF
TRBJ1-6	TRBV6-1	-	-	TGTGCCAGCAGCACAGGGACCGCTAATAATTCACCCCTCCACTTT	CASSTGTANNSPLHF
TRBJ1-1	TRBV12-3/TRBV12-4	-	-	TGTGCCAGCAGTCCTGACGGCGGACTGAACACTGAAGCTTTCTTT	CASSPDGGLNTEAFF